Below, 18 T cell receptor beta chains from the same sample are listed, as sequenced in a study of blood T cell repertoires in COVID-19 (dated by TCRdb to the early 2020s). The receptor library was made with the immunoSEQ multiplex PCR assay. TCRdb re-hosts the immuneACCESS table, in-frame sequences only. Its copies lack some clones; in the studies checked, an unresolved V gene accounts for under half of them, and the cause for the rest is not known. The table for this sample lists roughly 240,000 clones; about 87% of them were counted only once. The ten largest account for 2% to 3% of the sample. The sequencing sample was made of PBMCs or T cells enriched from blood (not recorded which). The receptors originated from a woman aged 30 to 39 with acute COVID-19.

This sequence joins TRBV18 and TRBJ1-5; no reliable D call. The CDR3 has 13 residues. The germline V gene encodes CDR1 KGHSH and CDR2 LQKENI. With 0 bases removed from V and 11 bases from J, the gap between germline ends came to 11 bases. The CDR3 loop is CASSPPETRAQHF. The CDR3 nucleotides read TGTGCCAGCTCACCACCGGAGACTCGAGCCCAGCATTTT.

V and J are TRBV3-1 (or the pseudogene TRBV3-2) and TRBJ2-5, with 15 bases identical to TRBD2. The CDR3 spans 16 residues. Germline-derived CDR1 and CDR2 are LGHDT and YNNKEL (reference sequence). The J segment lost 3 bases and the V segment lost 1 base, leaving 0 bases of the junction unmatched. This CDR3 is CASSQGTSGGEETQYF. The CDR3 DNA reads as TGTGCCAGCAGCCAAGGGACTAGCGGGGGGGAAGAGACCCAGTACTTC.

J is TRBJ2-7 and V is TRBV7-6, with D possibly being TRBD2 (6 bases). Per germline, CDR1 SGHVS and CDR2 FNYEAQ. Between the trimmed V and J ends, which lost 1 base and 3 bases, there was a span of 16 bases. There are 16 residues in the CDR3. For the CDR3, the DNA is TGTGCCAGCAGCTTAGGGTTAGTGGGCGGGAACTACGAGCAGTACTTC. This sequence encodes CASSLGLVGGNYEQYF.

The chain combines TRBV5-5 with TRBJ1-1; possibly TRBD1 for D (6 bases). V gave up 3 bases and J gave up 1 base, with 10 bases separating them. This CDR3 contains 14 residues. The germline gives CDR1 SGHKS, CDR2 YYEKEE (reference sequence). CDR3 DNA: TGTGCCAGCAGCTGGTGGACAGAGAACACTGAAGCTTTCTTT. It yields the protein CASSWWTENTEAFF.

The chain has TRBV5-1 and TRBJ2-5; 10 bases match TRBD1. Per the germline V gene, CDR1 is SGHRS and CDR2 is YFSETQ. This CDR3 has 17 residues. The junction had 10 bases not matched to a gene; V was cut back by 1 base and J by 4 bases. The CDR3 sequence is CASSLNPGQGSVETQYF. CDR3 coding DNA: TGCGCCAGCAGCTTGAACCCGGGACAGGGGTCCGTAGAGACCCAGTACTTC.

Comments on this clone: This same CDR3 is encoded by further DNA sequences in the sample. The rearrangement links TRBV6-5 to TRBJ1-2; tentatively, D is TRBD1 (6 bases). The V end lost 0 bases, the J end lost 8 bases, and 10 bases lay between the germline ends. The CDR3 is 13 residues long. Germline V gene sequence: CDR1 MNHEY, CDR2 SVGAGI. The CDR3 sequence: CASSYSRGGGYTF. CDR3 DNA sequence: TGTGCCAGCAGTTACTCGAGGGGGGGCGGCTACACCTTC.

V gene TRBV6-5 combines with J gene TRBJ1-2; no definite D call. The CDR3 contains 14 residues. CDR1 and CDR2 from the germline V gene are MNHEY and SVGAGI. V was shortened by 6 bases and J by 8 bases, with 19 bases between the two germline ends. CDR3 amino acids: CASSLEGSRAGYTF. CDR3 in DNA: TGTGCCAGCAGCCTAGAAGGGAGCCGAGCGGGCTACACCTTC.

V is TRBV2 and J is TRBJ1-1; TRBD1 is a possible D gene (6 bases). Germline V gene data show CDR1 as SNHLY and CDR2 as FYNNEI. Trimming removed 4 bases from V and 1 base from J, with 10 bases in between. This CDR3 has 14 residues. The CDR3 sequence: CASSVQGRNTEAFF. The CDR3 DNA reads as TGTGCCAGCAGTGTTCAGGGGCGGAACACTGAAGCTTTCTTT. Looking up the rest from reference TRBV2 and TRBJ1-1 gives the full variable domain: EPEVTQTPSHQVTQMGQEVILRCVPISNHLYFYWYRQILGQKVEFLVSFYNNEISEKSEIFDDQFSVERPDGSNFTLKIRSTKLEDSAMYFCASSVQGRNTEAFFGQGTRLTVV.

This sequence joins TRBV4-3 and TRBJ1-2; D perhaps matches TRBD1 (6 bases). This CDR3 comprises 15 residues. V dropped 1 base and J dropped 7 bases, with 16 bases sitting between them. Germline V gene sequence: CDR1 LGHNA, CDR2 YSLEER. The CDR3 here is CASSQAIAGESGYTF. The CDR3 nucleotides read TGCGCCAGCAGCCAAGCCATCGCAGGGGAGAGTGGCTACACCTTC.

The CDR3 DNA reads as TGTGCCAGCAGCTCCTTTACAGGGTCGGCCGGGGAGCTGTTTTTT. This encodes CASSSFTGSAGELFF. The chain links TRBV11-2 to TRBJ2-2; perhaps TRBD1 as D (6 bases). Germline-derived CDR1 and CDR2 are SGHAT and FQNNGV. The CDR3 is 15 residues long. V lost 4 bases to trimming and J lost 6 bases, with 15 bases between them.

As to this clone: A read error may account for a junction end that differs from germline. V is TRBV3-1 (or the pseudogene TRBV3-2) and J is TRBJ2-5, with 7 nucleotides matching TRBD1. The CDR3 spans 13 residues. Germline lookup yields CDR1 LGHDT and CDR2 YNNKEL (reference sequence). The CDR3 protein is CASSQGGAETQYF. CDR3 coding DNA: TGTGCCAGCAGTCAAGGGGGCGCCGAGACCCAGTACTTC.

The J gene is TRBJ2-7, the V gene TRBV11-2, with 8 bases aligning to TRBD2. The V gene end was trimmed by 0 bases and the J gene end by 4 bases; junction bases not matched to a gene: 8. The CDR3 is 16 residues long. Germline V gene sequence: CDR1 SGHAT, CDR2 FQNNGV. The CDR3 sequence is CASSLEAGGLRYEQYF. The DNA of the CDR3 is TGTGCCAGCAGCTTAGAGGCGGGGGGCCTGAGATACGAGCAGTACTTC.

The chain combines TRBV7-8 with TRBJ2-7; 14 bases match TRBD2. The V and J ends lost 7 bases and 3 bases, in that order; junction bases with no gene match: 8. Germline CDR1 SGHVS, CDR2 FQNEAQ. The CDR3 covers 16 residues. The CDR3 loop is CASTPGLAGGLYEQYF. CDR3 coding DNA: TGTGCCAGCACTCCCGGACTAGCGGGGGGCCTCTACGAGCAGTACTTC.

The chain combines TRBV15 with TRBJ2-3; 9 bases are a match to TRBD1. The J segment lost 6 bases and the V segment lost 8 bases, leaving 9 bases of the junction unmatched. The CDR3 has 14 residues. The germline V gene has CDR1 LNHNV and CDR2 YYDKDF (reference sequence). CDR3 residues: CATGDRALHDTQYF. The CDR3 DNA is TGTGCCACCGGGGACAGGGCATTACATGATACGCAGTATTTT. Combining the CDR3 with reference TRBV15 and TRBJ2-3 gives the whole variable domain DAMVIQNPRYQVTQFGKPVTLSCSQTLNHNVMYWYQQKSSQAPKLLFHYYDKDFNNEADTPDNFQSRRPNTSFCFLDIRSPGLGDTAMYLCATGDRALHDTQYFGPGTRLTVL.

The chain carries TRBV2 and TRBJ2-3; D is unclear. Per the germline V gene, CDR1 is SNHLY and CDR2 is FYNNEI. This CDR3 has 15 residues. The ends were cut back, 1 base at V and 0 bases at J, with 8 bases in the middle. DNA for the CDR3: TGTGCCAGCAGTGAAGTGTCAGTTAGCACAGATACGCAGTATTTT. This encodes CASSEVSVSTDTQYF.

The CDR3 protein is CASSLDLRGGTGELFF. CDR3 nucleotide sequence: TGTGCCAGCAGCTTAGATCTGCGGGGGGGCACCGGGGAGCTGTTTTTT. The chain recombines TRBV11-2 with TRBJ2-2; 9 bases are a match to TRBD2. In germline, CDR1 is SGHAT, CDR2 FQNNGV. Unmatched junction bases numbered 3, after V lost 0 bases and J lost 4 bases. This CDR3 is built from 16 residues.

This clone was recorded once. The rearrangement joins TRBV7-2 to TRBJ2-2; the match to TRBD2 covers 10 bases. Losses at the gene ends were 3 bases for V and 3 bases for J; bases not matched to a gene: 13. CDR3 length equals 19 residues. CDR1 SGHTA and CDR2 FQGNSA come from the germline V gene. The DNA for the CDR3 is TGTGCCAGCAGCTTTCTGGGGTTAGCGGGGGGCCGGGACACCGGGGAGCTGTTTTTT. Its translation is CASSFLGLAGGRDTGELFF.

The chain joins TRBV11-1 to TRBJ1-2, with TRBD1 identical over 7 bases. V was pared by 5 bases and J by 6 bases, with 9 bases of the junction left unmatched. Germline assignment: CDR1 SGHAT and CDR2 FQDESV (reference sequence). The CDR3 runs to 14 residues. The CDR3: CASSRSRQGDGYTF. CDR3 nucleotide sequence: TGTGCCAGCAGCCGGTCCAGACAGGGAGATGGCTACACCTTC.